A single sample is the source of the 7 T cell receptor beta chains below, sequenced in a study of tumor-infiltrating lymphocytes in primary liver carcinoma. From around 500 ng total RNA, TCR beta cDNA was generated with a primer in the constant region. Three nested multiplex PCR rounds, a slightly modified ARM-PCR method, built the TCR beta libraries. For around 11 cycles apiece, the opening two PCR rounds ran with TRBV1-TRBV30 forward primers and a C-beta reverse primer. Each CDR3 protein gets one entry after TCRdb re-called the multiplex PCR reads with MiXCR. The repertoire has 70,000 to 95,000 distinct CDR3 sequences, roughly 69% of them found once; the top ten carry about 30%. Co-extracted RNA and DNA came from roughly 20-30 mg of unsorted bulk tissue. Sequencing was done on a sample of liver tumor tissue from sampling region 4. Documented subset: tumor region T4, right-lateral pole. The origin of the receptors is a man aged 35 to 55 with primary liver carcinoma and hepatitis B virus infection.

This clonotype was detected many times. The chain links TRBV6-1 to TRBJ2-7; D is ambiguous. From germline, CDR1 is MNHNS and CDR2 SASEGT. The CDR3 runs 11 residues. The germline V and J ends were trimmed by 7 bases and 3 bases, with 7 bases remaining between them. The CDR3 nucleotides read TGTGCCAGCAAAAATAGCTACGAGCAGTACTTC. Encoded protein: CASKNSYEQYF.

As concerns this clonotype: This CDR3 is missing its conserved last phenylalanine or tryptophan, likely due to a read error. V and J are TRBV10-3 and TRBJ2-2; possible D gene TRBD1, 5 bases. Germline V gene lookup returns CDR1 ENHRY and CDR2 SYGVKD. Between the trimmed V and J ends, which lost 7 bases and 4 bases, there was a span of 13 bases. This CDR3 is built from 14 residues. The CDR3 DNA is TGTGCCATCACCGGCGACAGACTCACCGGGGAGCTGTTTATT. Translated, it gives CAITGDRLTGELFI.

As to this clonotype: A read error may account for a junction end that differs from germline. The genes are TRBV6-1 and TRBJ1-2; D call uncertain. CDR1 and CDR2 from the germline V gene are MNHNS and SASEGT. This CDR3 is 10 amino acids long. CDR3 in DNA: TGTGACAGCAGTGATGATCGCTACACCTTC. It yields the protein CDSSDDRYTF.

This chain's CDR3 is CASSEGVSSTNEKLFF. As DNA, the CDR3 is TGTGCCAGCAGTGAAGGTGTCAGCTCAACTAATGAAAAACTGTTTTTT. The V gene is TRBV25-1, the J gene TRBJ1-4; no clear D. The germline V gene encodes CDR1 MGHDK and CDR2 SYGVNS. This CDR3 comprises 16 residues. V was cut by 2 bases and J by 0 bases, with 10 bases left in between.

With regard to this clonotype: At one end the junction does not follow the germline gene, possibly because of a read error. The chain joins TRBV6-1 to TRBJ2-1, with 9 bases aligning to TRBD1. Germline assignment: CDR1 MNHNS and CDR2 SASEGT. The CDR3 extends over 12 amino acids. The CDR3 is CDSSGRTGERIF. CDR3 sequence (DNA): TGTGACAGCAGTGGTAGGACAGGGGAGCGAATCTTC.

Remarks on this clonotype: The junction departs from germline at one end; a sequencing error may be responsible. The chain is built from TRBV12-3 or TRBV12-4 and TRBJ2-1; 10 bases map to TRBD2. This CDR3 region has 17 residues. Here the CDR3 reads CVSSLRASGSPYNEQFF. The CDR3 DNA is TGTGTCAGCAGTTTAAGGGCTAGCGGGAGCCCCTACAATGAGCAGTTCTTC.

This clonotype was recorded once. One end of the junction varies from germline; a read error may be responsible. V and J are TRBV5-6 and TRBJ2-3, with a weak D call TRBD2 (5 bases). CDR3 length equals 14 residues. Germline V gene sequence: CDR1 SGHDT, CDR2 YYEEEE. This CDR3 is CTSSLGLVTDTQYF. The DNA for the CDR3 is TGTACCAGCAGCTTAGGACTGGTCACAGATACGCAATATTTT.